This TCR beta chain comes out of a study of T cells in Graves' hyperthyroidism and ophthalmopathy (dated by TCRdb to between 2017 and 2020). In the study overall: Peripheral blood was sampled at the time of initial diagnosis, prior to any treatment. To identify TCR V-J signatures that set the groups apart, the researchers used a discovery cohort of 90 to 100 patients, made up of around 40 with Graves' ophthalmopathy and some 56 with stable Graves' hyperthyroidism. An independent validation cohort of 18 to 20 hyperthyroidism patients and more than 15 patients who later progressed to ophthalmopathy tested prospective prediction of ophthalmopathy. For training and testing, the 100 or so patients in the discovery cohort were randomly divided in a 7:3 ratio. Thyroid tissue and blood T-cell repertoires from several Graves' hyperthyroidism patients were also compared in the study. After blood sampling, hyperthyroidism patients were treated with methimazole at a starting dose of 30 mg daily, and ophthalmopathy patients were treated with high-dose intravenous methylprednisolone. The paper reports TCR Vbeta CDR3 sequencing of 135 peripheral blood samples: fewer than 50 ophthalmopathy, 75 to 80 hyperthyroidism and roughly 17 progressor patients. The paper's findings and limits, for the study overall: Sample size was not statistically predetermined, and investigators were not blinded to group allocation. A model built on a 13 V-J signature distinguished ophthalmopathy from stable hyperthyroidism, reaching 87.88% sensitivity and about 81% specificity in cross-validation and 80%/75% in testing. Most expanded thyroid clonotypes (frequency above 0.001) were also found in blood, which suggests that blood repertoires may mirror thyroid immune responses. During validation, the model predicted progression to ophthalmopathy a median of approximately six months ahead of onset, with approximately 71% sensitivity and almost 75% specificity.

The TCR beta CDR3 regions were amplified from RNA transcripts. The first round of RT-PCR for the TCR CDR3 was performed with the HTBI primer set and the Qiagen OneStep RT-PCR kit. A second multiplex PCR round built the libraries, followed by size selection and purification. The libraries were sequenced on an Illumina HiSeq2000 using paired-end 100 bp reads. In the authors' own workflow: SOAPnuke was used to process the raw data, throwing out any read that contained adapters or uncalled bases, had a mean Phred below 15, or lacked an exact constant-primer or identifier match. High-quality paired reads were merged with COPE v1.2.5, and unique nucleotide sequences were defined as clonotypes. Clonotypes were aligned to IMGT TRBV, TRBD and TRBJ reference segments using MiTCR v1.1. Analysis was restricted to V-J combinations with a frequency above 0.0001, which covered roughly 99% of repertoires. A TCS score was defined as the ratio between F50 (clonal expansion) and ExV (chaos), using BLOSUM62-based TCRdist between CDR3 peptides within each V-J. Welch's t-statistics and random forest reduced 450 to 600 V-J features to 10 to 15, which were used in a naive Bayes classifier (R e1071). The public sequencing data were trimmed at Q25 with fastp and processed into clonotypes with MiXCR by TCRdb, which kept only in-frame beta chains. CDR3 protein sequences are deduplicated, and each keeps its most common genes and DNA. The V and J calls reflect TCRdb's pipeline rather than the authors' work. The sample table shows more than 300,000 distinct CDR3 sequences, and 11% to 15% are seen once. The ten top clones hold roughly 25% of the sample.

CDR1 MNHEY and CDR2 SVGAGI were looked up in the germline V gene. V lost 4 bases and J lost 7 bases; the stretch between them is 29 bases long. With termini counted, the CDR3 has 19 amino acids. CDR3 DNA only is kept here, 57 bases in frame from base 1. Details on this clonotype: No cognate antigen has been identified for it. A much larger clonotype is one base distant, so this may be a read error. In this CDR3 the conserved last residue, phenylalanine or tryptophan, is missing, so a read error is likely.

Stable Graves' hyperthyroidism was defined as the absence of progression to ophthalmopathy over 18 months of follow-up. Hyperthyroidism patients were newly diagnosed, had a disease duration of under 2 months, and were aged 18 to 65 years. Exclusion was applied to patients with uncontrolled infections, other autoimmune diseases, pregnancy or lactation. Diagnoses were based on clinical symptoms, serum thyroxine and TRAb, thyroid ultrasound and orbital computed tomography. Ficoll-Paque density gradient centrifugation was used to isolate PBMCs from 8.5 to 10 ml of fresh peripheral blood. Total RNA was extracted using Trizol reagent, and RNA quality was assessed on an Agilent 2100 Bioanalyzer.

The sequence came from a woman under 40 with Graves' hyperthyroidism. The sample comprised blood. In this chain, TRBV6-5 is recombined with TRBJ1-3; TRBD1 is perhaps the D gene, given 6 matching bases. Here is the DNA: TGTGCCAGCAGTTGGCGACCCCCGGGACAAACAACTAGTAGGAACACCATATATTGT. Protein translation: CASSWRPPGQTTSRNTIYC.